These T cell receptor beta chains were read from a single sample in a study of blood T cell repertoires in COVID-19. Generated by immunoSEQ multiplex PCR, the TCRdb table keeps only in-frame clones and is missing some. The sample has some 340,000 clones, roughly 86% seen once; the top ten hold approximately 5%. Sequencing input: PBMCs or T cells enriched from blood (not recorded which). The receptor source for this set is a woman younger than 45 who had recovered from COVID-19. The CDR3 runs from the conserved cysteine through the conserved F or W. A D gene is named only where the DNA matches it firmly. Clone size, where shown, is once, few, many, or a class for clones that have expanded.

j_call v_call d_call clone_size cdr3_aa cdr3_nt
TRBJ1-2 TRBV29-1 - - CSVVRQGSAGYTF TGCAGCGTTGTTCGCCAGGGGAGCGCAGGCTACACCTTC
TRBJ2-7 TRBV7-2 - - CASSFDTSYEQYF TGTGCCAGCAGCTTTGACACCTCCTACGAGCAGTACTTC
TRBJ1-1 TRBV11-1 TRBD1 once CASSLAVTGERNTEAFF TGTGCCAGCAGCTTAGCGGTGACAGGGGAAAGGAACACTGAAGCTTTCTTT
TRBJ1-1 TRBV4-3 - - CASSQQNLVNTEAFF TGCGCCAGCAGCCAACAGAATCTGGTGAACACTGAAGCTTTCTTT
TRBJ2-5 TRBV5-1 - - CASSPGSGETQYF TGCGCCAGCAGCCCCGGTTCAGGGGAGACCCAGTACTTC
TRBJ1-2 TRBV5-1 - - CASSFQGINYGYTF TGCGCCAGCAGCTTTCAGGGGATTAACTATGGCTACACCTTC
TRBJ1-6 TRBV28 - - CASSLYRSSYNSPLHF TGTGCCAGCAGTTTATACAGGAGCTCCTATAATTCACCCCTCCACTTT
TRBJ2-2 TRBV5-1 - - CASSLQGGYTGELFF TGCGCCAGCAGCTTACAGGGGGGGTACACCGGGGAGCTGTTTTTT
TRBJ1-3 TRBV6-6 - - CASSPSGGNTIYF TGTGCCAGCAGCCCTAGTGGTGGAAACACCATATATTTT
TRBJ1-3 TRBV19 - - CASSIFWTRGDSGNTIYF TGTGCCAGTAGTATTTTTTGGACCCGGGGAGACTCTGGAAACACCATATATTTT
TRBJ2-7 TRBV5-4 - - CASSLRQGSYEQYF TGTGCCAGCAGCTTGCGGCAGGGCTCCTACGAGCAGTACTTC
TRBJ1-6 TRBV11-2 TRBD1 - CASSMRTGGSSPLHF TGTGCCAGCAGTATGCGGACAGGGGGCAGTTCACCCCTCCACTTT
TRBJ1-2 TRBV7-2 TRBD1 - CASSLDAHRGHYGYTF TGTGCCAGCAGCTTAGATGCACACAGGGGTCACTATGGCTACACCTTC
TRBJ2-7 TRBV6-5 - - CASGRDKSYEQYF TGTGCCAGCGGGAGGGACAAGTCCTACGAGCAGTACTTC
TRBJ2-2 TRBV5-1 TRBD1 - CASSTGTGAGELFF TGCGCCAGCAGCACCGGGACAGGGGCCGGGGAGCTGTTTTTT
TRBJ2-7 TRBV19 TRBD1 - CASSSRDRRAEQYF TGTGCCAGTAGTTCCCGGGACAGGAGGGCCGAGCAGTACTTC
TRBJ1-6 TRBV24-1 TRBD1 - CATRQGDNSPLHF TGTGCCACCAGACAGGGGGATAATTCACCCCTCCACTTT
TRBJ2-7 TRBV5-1 - - CASSLGRAEFYEQYF TGCGCCAGCAGCTTGGGGCGGGCGGAGTTCTACGAGCAGTACTTC
TRBJ1-3 TRBV6-1 - - CASSETVLTGNTIYF TGTGCCAGCAGTGAGACAGTCCTTACTGGAAACACCATATATTTT
TRBJ1-4 TRBV5-1 TRBD1 - CASSLAGGQGPLGEKLFF TGCGCCAGCAGCTTGGCCGGGGGACAGGGACCCTTGGGGGAAAAACTGTTTTTT
TRBJ2-5 TRBV7-9 - - CASSLAPSGETQYF TGTGCCAGCAGCTTAGCCCCCAGCGGAGAGACCCAGTACTTC
TRBJ2-3 TRBV5-1 - - CASSLVAGPDTQYF TGCGCCAGCAGCTTGGTTGCGGGGCCAGATACGCAGTATTTT
TRBJ1-1 TRBV2 - - CASSQVQNGAFF TGTGCCAGCAGTCAGGTCCAAAATGGAGCTTTCTTT
TRBJ2-2 TRBV7-6 - - CASSPTRAIGELFF TGTGCCAGCAGCCCGACGAGGGCGATCGGGGAGCTGTTTTTT
TRBJ1-2 TRBV6-5 TRBD1 - CASSPTGLYGYTF TGTGCCAGCAGTCCGACAGGGCTCTATGGCTACACCTTC
TRBJ1-1 TRBV19 - - CASSSVLGVNTEAFF TGTGCCAGTAGTTCCGTATTAGGGGTAAACACTGAAGCTTTCTTT
TRBJ1-2 TRBV19 - - CASSRANYGYTF TGTGCCAGTAGTAGAGCTAACTATGGCTACACCTTC
TRBJ2-7 TRBV11-2 - - CASSLGPGKRTYEQYF TGTGCCAGCAGCTTAGGCCCAGGAAAAAGGACCTACGAGCAGTACTTC
TRBJ2-5 TRBV10-3 TRBD2 - CAISPSSTLAGGPQYF TGTGCCATATCCCCCTCCTCGACCCTAGCGGGGGGCCCCCAGTACTTC
TRBJ1-4 TRBV2 TRBD1 once CASSEPAGTANEKLFF TGTGCCAGCAGTGAACCGGCGGGGACAGCTAATGAAAAACTGTTTTTT
TRBJ1-3 TRBV4-3 - - CASSPDIYAGNTIYF TGCGCCAGCAGCCCGGACATCTACGCTGGAAACACCATATATTTT
TRBJ1-1 TRBV6-2/TRBV6-3 - - CASSYSPGAGITEAFF TGTGCCAGCAGTTACTCGCCAGGGGCAGGGATCACTGAAGCTTTCTTT
TRBJ2-7 TRBV6-5 - - CASSYGRGYEQYF TGTGCCAGCAGTTACGGCCGGGGTTACGAGCAGTACTTC
TRBJ2-2 TRBV5-8 TRBD1 - CASTLGQEAGELFF TGTGCCAGCACTTTGGGACAGGAGGCCGGGGAGCTGTTTTTT
TRBJ2-5 TRBV24-1 - - CATSDIRGRGQQETQYF TGTGCCACCAGTGATATCCGAGGCAGGGGCCAACAAGAGACCCAGTACTTC
TRBJ2-7 TRBV5-6 TRBD1 once CASSSRQGIYEQYF TGTGCCAGCAGCTCGAGACAGGGCATCTACGAGCAGTACTTC
TRBJ1-1 TRBV2 - - CASTSEMNTEAFF TGTGCCAGTACGTCAGAAATGAACACTGAAGCTTTCTTT
TRBJ1-1 TRBV28 - - CASSLGGIEAFF TGTGCCAGCAGTTTGGGAGGTATTGAAGCTTTCTTT
TRBJ1-2 TRBV6-1 TRBD1 few CASSDRDRGGGYTF TGTGCCAGCAGTGATAGGGACAGGGGGGGAGGCTACACCTTC
TRBJ2-2 TRBV5-6 - - CASSHLDRNTGELFF TGTGCCAGCAGCCACCTGGACAGGAACACCGGGGAGCTGTTTTTT
TRBJ1-4 TRBV12-5 - - CASGLPEGGEKLFF TGTGCTAGTGGTTTACCGGAGGGAGGCGAAAAACTGTTTTTT
TRBJ1-1 TRBV5-1 TRBD1 - CASSFGQGDEAFF TGCGCCAGCAGCTTCGGACAGGGGGATGAAGCTTTCTTT
TRBJ1-2 TRBV2 TRBD1 once CASSEFARTGALDGYTF TGTGCCAGCAGTGAATTTGCACGTACAGGGGCTCTCGATGGCTACACCTTC
TRBJ2-1 TRBV4-2 TRBD2 - CASSQDGGSLAGSNEQFF TGTGCCAGCAGCCAAGATGGCGGAAGCCTAGCGGGGAGCAATGAGCAGTTCTTC
TRBJ1-1 TRBV19 - - CASSIDKETGRLLEAFF TGTGCCAGTAGTATAGATAAGGAAACAGGGAGACTTCTTGAAGCTTTCTTT
TRBJ1-2 TRBV24-1 TRBD1 - CATSERQGYGYTF TGTGCCACCAGTGAGCGACAGGGGTATGGCTACACCTTC
TRBJ1-1 TRBV5-1 - - CASIAGESTEAFF TGCGCCAGCATTGCAGGGGAATCCACTGAAGCTTTCTTT
TRBJ1-1 TRBV5-1 TRBD1 - CASSFGDRGQNTEAFF TGCGCCAGCAGCTTCGGAGACAGGGGGCAAAACACTGAAGCTTTCTTT
TRBJ2-6 TRBV6-4 TRBD1 - CASSGGTGESGANVLTF TGTGCCAGCAGTGGGGGGACAGGAGAATCTGGGGCCAACGTCCTGACTTTC
TRBJ2-1 TRBV3-1/TRBV3-2 TRBD2 few CASSQTSGGVDEQFF TGTGCCAGCAGCCAAACGAGCGGGGGGGTCGATGAGCAGTTCTTC
TRBJ2-2 TRBV9 TRBD2 - CASSVALSGGLTGELFF TGTGCCAGCAGCGTAGCATTGTCGGGGGGACTGACCGGGGAGCTGTTTTTT
TRBJ2-6 TRBV9 - - CASSGGGRITGANVLTF TGTGCCAGCAGCGGAGGGGGTCGAATCACTGGGGCCAACGTCCTGACTTTC
TRBJ2-7 TRBV4-1 TRBD1 - CASSQEPGGSYEQYF TGCGCCAGCAGCCAAGAACCAGGGGGTTCCTACGAGCAGTACTTC
TRBJ1-1 TRBV30 TRBD1 once CAWSRPDRVSAEAFF TGTGCCTGGAGTCGACCTGACAGGGTATCGGCTGAAGCTTTCTTT
TRBJ2-7 TRBV27 TRBD1 - CASSLFRSALQGPTTRLEQYF TGTGCCAGCAGTTTGTTTAGATCGGCGTTACAGGGGCCAACTACTAGGCTCGAGCAGTACTTC
TRBJ1-2 TRBV6-5 - - CASSRPEVPGYTF TGTGCCAGCAGTAGGCCCGAGGTGCCTGGCTACACCTTC
TRBJ1-1 TRBV9 - few CASSVEARPTEAFF TGTGCCAGCAGCGTAGAAGCCCGTCCCACTGAAGCTTTCTTT
TRBJ1-2 TRBV7-2 - - CASSLVRQGGYTF TGTGCCAGCAGCTTAGTTCGGCAGGGAGGCTACACCTTC